The present entry profiles one T cell receptor (beta chain) with its context. Its antigen is unknown. Both 60 Vbeta primers and 13 Jbeta primers went into the PCR. TCRdb keeps only in-frame clones here, not all; method: immunoSEQ multiplex PCR. The profile covers approximately 120,000 clones, with 70% to 80% appearing a single time and 3.6% taken by the ten largest. The sample belongs to a study of cytomegalovirus exposure and HLA in healthy donors. Study-wide results and limits: A later analysis by the authors found several of the most significant clusters apparently linked to common viral pathogens. Researchers reported that a few CMV-associated chains were confirmed in vitro as CMV antigen-specific. In an earlier analysis, productive rearrangement rates for most beta V segments clustered near 87% or 30%. Rare sequences made up most TCRs, while some public TCRs were found in many donors.

The sample comprised PBMCs. The TCR originated in a man in his forties in good health and CMV-seronegative.

The CDR3 reads CASSVSASRDTEAFF. The CDR3 DNA follows: TGTGCCAGCAGCGTCAGTGCTTCCCGGGACACTGAAGCTTTCTTT. The chain is built from TRBV9 and TRBJ1-1; D not certain. V gave up 2 bases and J gave up 3 bases, with 14 bases separating them. This CDR3 is 15 amino acids long. Germline-derived CDR1 and CDR2 are SGDLS and YYNGEE. The variable domain in full, with the rest retrieved from reference TRBV9 and TRBJ1-1, is DSGVTQTPKHLITATGQRVTLRCSPRSGDLSVYWYQQSLDQGLQFLIQYYNGEERAKGNILERFSAQQFPDLHSELNLSSLELGDSALYFCASSVSASRDTEAFFGQGTRLTVV.